The entry below describes one T cell receptor beta chain. Antigen: not known. TCRdb re-derived calls from the reads in MiXCR, one entry per CDR3 protein. The data hold roughly 150,000 distinct CDR3 sequences, with roughly 22% observed a single time. The ends were cut back, 4 bases at V and 0 bases at J, with 12 bases in the middle. Germline CDR1 MNHEY, CDR2 SVGEGT. The CDR3 is 15 residues long. The entry originates in a study of T cell repertoires in cytomegalovirus infection. Study-wide results and caveats: Within the response measured ex vivo, HLA-C-restricted CMV-specific TCR beta clonotypes were dominant.

The V call is TRBV6-2 or TRBV6-3, the J call TRBJ1-1; D uncertain. This TCR came from a human donor in good health (CMV status not recorded). Some clones in this sample may be carry-over from other donors' samples. The source was CD8+ T cells from cultured PBMCs, collected from culture after CMV antigen stimulation. This chain's CDR3 is CASSSPFGVNTEAFF. The CDR3 nucleotides are TGTGCCAGCAGTTCCCCCTTTGGGGTGAACACTGAAGCTTTCTTT.